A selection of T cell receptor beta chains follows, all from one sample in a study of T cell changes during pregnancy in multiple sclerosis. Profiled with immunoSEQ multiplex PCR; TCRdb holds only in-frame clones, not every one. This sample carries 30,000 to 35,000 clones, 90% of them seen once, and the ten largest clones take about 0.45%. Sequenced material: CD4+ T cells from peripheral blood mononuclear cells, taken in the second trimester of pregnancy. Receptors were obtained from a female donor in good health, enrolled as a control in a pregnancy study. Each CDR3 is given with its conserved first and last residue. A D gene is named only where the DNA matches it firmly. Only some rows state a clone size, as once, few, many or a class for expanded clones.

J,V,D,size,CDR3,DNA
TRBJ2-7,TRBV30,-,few,CAWSGQSEQYF,TGTGCCTGGAGTGGCCAGTCCGAGCAGTACTTC
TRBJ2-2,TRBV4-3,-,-,CASSQGAGNTGELFF,TGCGCCAGCAGCCAAGGGGCGGGGAACACCGGGGAGCTGTTTTTT
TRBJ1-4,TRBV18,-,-,CASSLQNNEKLFF,TGTGCCAGCTCACTCCAAAATAATGAAAAACTGTTTTTT
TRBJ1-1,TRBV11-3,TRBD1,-,CASSAGTGGVRTEAFF,TGTGCCAGCAGCGCAGGGACAGGGGGGGTTAGGACTGAAGCTTTCTTT
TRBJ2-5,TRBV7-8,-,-,CASSSGLGGTQYF,TGTGCCAGCAGCTCGGGACTGGGGGGGACCCAGTACTTC
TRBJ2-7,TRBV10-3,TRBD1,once,CAIRFGTGGGYEQYF,TGTGCCATCAGATTTGGGACAGGGGGCGGGTACGAGCAGTACTTC
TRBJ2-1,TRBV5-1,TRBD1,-,CASSPTGGNEQFF,TGCGCCAGCAGCCCAACAGGGGGAAATGAGCAGTTCTTC
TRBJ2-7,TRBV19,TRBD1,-,CASRPDRGSYEQYF,TGTGCCAGTAGGCCCGACAGGGGGAGCTACGAGCAGTACTTC
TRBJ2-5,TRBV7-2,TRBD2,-,CASSLVARGGETQYF,TGTGCCAGCAGCTTAGTCGCGCGGGGGGGAGAGACCCAGTACTTC
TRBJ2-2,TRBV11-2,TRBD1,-,CASSLSGQVTTGELFF,TGTGCCAGCAGCTTATCCGGACAGGTTACCACCGGGGAGCTGTTTTTT
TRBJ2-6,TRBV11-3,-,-,CASRGRRSSGANVLTF,TGTGCCAGCAGAGGTCGGAGGAGCTCTGGGGCCAACGTCCTGACTTTC
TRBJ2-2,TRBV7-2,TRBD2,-,CASSSTSGSLTGELFF,TGTGCCAGCAGCTCGACTAGCGGGAGTCTCACCGGGGAGCTGTTTTTT
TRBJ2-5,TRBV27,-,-,CASSFPGETQYF,TGTGCCAGCAGCTTCCCAGGAGAGACCCAGTACTTC
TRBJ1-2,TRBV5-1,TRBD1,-,CASSPSTGGGHGYTF,TGCGCCAGCAGCCCCTCGACAGGGGGCGGACATGGCTACACCTTC
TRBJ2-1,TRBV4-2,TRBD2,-,CASSQDPDLAGVHNEQFF,TGTGCCAGCAGCCAAGATCCGGATCTAGCGGGAGTTCACAATGAGCAGTTCTTC
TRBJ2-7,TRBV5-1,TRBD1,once,CASRVSQGAGEQYF,TGCGCCAGCCGGGTTTCACAGGGGGCGGGCGAGCAGTACTTC
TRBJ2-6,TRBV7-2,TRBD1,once,CASRPPGQGAQGANVLTF,TGTGCCAGCAGACCCCCTGGGCAGGGGGCGCAAGGGGCCAACGTCCTGACTTTC
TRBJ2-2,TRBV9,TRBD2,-,CASSPSGRNTGELFF,TGTGCCAGCAGCCCAAGCGGGAGAAACACCGGGGAGCTGTTTTTT
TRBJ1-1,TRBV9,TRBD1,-,CASSPGQGFTEAFF,TGTGCCAGCAGCCCCGGACAGGGGTTCACTGAAGCTTTCTTT
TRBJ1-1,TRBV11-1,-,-,CASSPDRVNTEAFF,TGTGCCAGCAGCCCGGACAGAGTGAACACTGAAGCTTTCTTT
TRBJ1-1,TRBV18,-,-,CASSTGWGRDEAFF,TGTGCCAGCTCAACAGGGTGGGGTCGGGATGAAGCTTTCTTT
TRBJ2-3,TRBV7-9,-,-,CASSLGGGYTDTQYF,TGTGCCAGCAGCTTAGGTGGCGGCTACACAGATACGCAGTATTTT
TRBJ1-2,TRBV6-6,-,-,CASSPPEGGYGYTF,TGTGCCAGCAGTCCCCCGGAGGGCGGCTATGGCTACACCTTC
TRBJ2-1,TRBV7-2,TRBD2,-,CASSPRTSGAYNEQFF,TGTGCCAGCAGCCCCCGGACTAGCGGTGCCTACAATGAGCAGTTCTTC
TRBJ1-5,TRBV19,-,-,CASSIMAGRQPQHF,TGTGCCAGTAGTATAATGGCAGGGAGGCAGCCCCAGCATTTT
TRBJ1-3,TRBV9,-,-,CASSPPSSGNTIYF,TGTGCCAGCAGCCCCCCCAGTTCTGGAAACACCATATATTTT
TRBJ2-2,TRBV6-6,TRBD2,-,CASSRTSGGPGELFF,TGTGCCAGCAGCCGGACTAGCGGGGGTCCCGGGGAGCTGTTTTTT
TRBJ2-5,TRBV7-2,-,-,CASKYAAETQYF,TGTGCCAGCAAATACGCGGCAGAGACCCAGTACTTC
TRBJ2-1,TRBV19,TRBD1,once,CASSIMVPRGWIDEQFF,TGTGCCAGTAGTATAATGGTCCCCAGGGGGTGGATCGATGAGCAGTTCTTC
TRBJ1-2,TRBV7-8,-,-,CASSLVSGVGYTF,TGTGCCAGCAGCTTAGTCTCAGGGGTCGGCTACACCTTC
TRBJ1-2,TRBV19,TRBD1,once,CASSIDSLDRGGYTF,TGTGCCAGTAGTATAGATTCCCTCGACAGGGGAGGCTACACCTTC
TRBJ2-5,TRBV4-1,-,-,CASSQENRAETQYF,TGCGCCAGCAGCCAAGAGAACAGGGCAGAGACCCAGTACTTC
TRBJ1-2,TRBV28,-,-,CASSRLTVNYGYTF,TGTGCCAGCAGCCGCCTAACGGTGAACTATGGCTACACCTTC
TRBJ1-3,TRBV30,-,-,CAWSSRGAARRNTIYF,TGTGCCTGGAGCTCACGCGGGGCGGCCCGCCGAAACACCATATATTTT
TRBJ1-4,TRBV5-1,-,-,CASSLAGGNEKLFF,TGCGCCAGCAGCTTGGCCGGAGGCAATGAAAAACTGTTTTTT
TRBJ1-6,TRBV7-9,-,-,CASSLDPGRNSPLHF,TGTGCCAGCAGCTTAGACCCCGGGAGAAATTCACCCCTCCACTTT
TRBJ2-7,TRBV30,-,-,CAWNGGGDYEQYF,TGTGCCTGGAATGGTGGAGGGGACTACGAGCAGTACTTC
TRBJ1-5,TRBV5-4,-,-,CASSLAGTPAGNQPQHF,TGTGCCAGCAGCTTGGCAGGGACTCCGGCAGGCAATCAGCCCCAGCATTTT
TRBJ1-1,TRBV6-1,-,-,CASSVAGGTEAFF,TGTGCCAGCAGTGTCGCGGGGGGCACTGAAGCTTTCTTT
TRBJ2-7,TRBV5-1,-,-,CASSPRGGVYEQYF,TGCGCCAGCAGCCCAAGGGGGGGCGTCTACGAGCAGTACTTC
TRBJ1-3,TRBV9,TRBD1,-,CASSPTGGRGNTIYF,TGTGCCAGCAGCCCTACAGGGGGCCGTGGAAACACCATATATTTT
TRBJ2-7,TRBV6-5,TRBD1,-,CASSYSGTGKDEQYF,TGTGCCAGCAGTTACTCGGGGACAGGGAAGGACGAGCAGTACTTC
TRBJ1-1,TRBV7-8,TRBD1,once,CASSLRTGVTNTEAFF,TGTGCCAGCAGCTTGAGGACAGGTGTCACGAACACTGAAGCTTTCTTT
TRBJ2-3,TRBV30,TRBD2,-,CASSGGLADTQYF,TGTGCCTCCTCGGGGGGATTAGCAGATACGCAGTATTTT